A selection of T cell receptor beta chains follows, all from one sample in a study of identical twins. TCRdb ran MiXCR on the 5' RACE reads and lists one entry per CDR3 protein. The table shows hundreds of thousands of distinct CDR3 sequences, with 6% to 6.5% occurring only once. The sequencing sample was made of naive T cells sorted from blood. The receptors were gathered from a man younger than 35 in good health. The CDR3 runs from the conserved cysteine through the conserved F or W. The D gene is left open where the match is weak. Not every row has a clone size; where given, it reads once, few, many or a size class.

>TRBJ2-5|-|few|TRBV21-1
TGTGCCAGCAGCAAGGCCCAGGGGGTGGCAGAGACCCAGTACTTC
CASSKAQGVAETQYF
>TRBJ2-1|TRBD1|-|TRBV2
TGTGCCAGCAGTGAAAGGAGGACAGGGGAGATTGAGCAGTTCTTC
CASSERRTGEIEQFF
>TRBJ2-1|TRBD2|many|TRBV15
TGTGCCACCAAAGATGAGCGGGAGGGCAATGAGCAGTTCTTC
CATKDEREGNEQFF
>TRBJ2-3|-|many|TRBV12-3/TRBV12-4
TGTGCCAGCAGTTATCGGGCGAAGGATACGCAGTATTTT
CASSYRAKDTQYF
>TRBJ2-2|-|many|TRBV12-3/TRBV12-4
TGTGCCAGCAGTTTTAGGGTGAGCGGGGAGCTGTTTTTT
CASSFRVSGELFF
>TRBJ2-1|TRBD1|-|TRBV5-1
TGCGCCAGCGACACAGGGACAGCTTACAATGAGCAGTTCTTC
CASDTGTAYNEQFF
>TRBJ1-2|-|once|TRBV12-3/TRBV12-4
TGTGCCAGCAGTTTGGGGGGGCTGGATGGCTACACCTTC
CASSLGGLDGYTF
>TRBJ2-1|-|many|TRBV11-2
TGTGCCAGTCGTCCTTTAGCGGGACAGACCAATGAGCAGTTCTTC
CASRPLAGQTNEQFF
>TRBJ2-6|-|few|TRBV6-1
TGTGCCAGCGGCCGTACCACTCTGGGGGTCTCTGGGGCCAACGTCCTGACTTTC
CASGRTTLGVSGANVLTF
>TRBJ2-3|TRBD2|-|TRBV24-1
TGTGCCACCAGTCGTGGACTAGCGGGAGTCTTCGATACGCAGTATTTT
CATSRGLAGVFDTQYF
>TRBJ1-1|-|many|TRBV5-6
TGTGCCAGCAGCTTGTACAGTTTCCGTACTGAAGCTTTCTTT
CASSLYSFRTEAFF
>TRBJ2-1|-|many|TRBV5-1
TGCGCCAGCAGCTCCTCGAACTCCTACAATGAGCAGTTCTTC
CASSSSNSYNEQFF
>TRBJ2-7|TRBD1|few|TRBV28
TGTGCCAGCAGTCCCCGGGACAGGGGGCTTCGGTACTTC
CASSPRDRGLRYF
>TRBJ2-2|TRBD2|many|TRBV7-2
TGTGCCAGCAGCTTAGGGACTAGCGTTATCGGGGAGCTGTTTTTT
CASSLGTSVIGELFF
>TRBJ1-4|-|many|TRBV12-3/TRBV12-4
TGTGCCAGCAAGCGGAACGTCGAAAAACTGTTTTTT
CASKRNVEKLFF
>TRBJ2-3|-|few|TRBV11-1
TGTGCCAGCAGCCTAAGCCCCGTTGGACAGCGAAGAGGGACAGATACGCAGTATTTT
CASSLSPVGQRRGTDTQYF
>TRBJ2-1|TRBD2|-|TRBV15
TGTGCCACCAGCAGTGCTGGACTAGCGGGAGTCGTGTTCTTC
CATSSAGLAGVVFF
>TRBJ2-2|TRBD2|-|TRBV18
TGTGCCAGCTCACCACTCAGCGGGGGACTCGCCGGGGAGCTGTTTTTT
CASSPLSGGLAGELFF
>TRBJ1-2|-|few|TRBV5-1
TGCGCCAGCAGCGGGGGAGTGACAGCCACTACCTATGGCTACACCTTC
CASSGGVTATTYGYTF
>TRBJ2-5|-|-|TRBV7-9
TGTGCCAGCAGCCTTGGGTGGGAACCGACCCAGTACTTC
CASSLGWEPTQYF
>TRBJ2-1|-|many|TRBV12-3/TRBV12-4
TGTGCCAGCAGACCGACAGGCCACCCTAGGGAGCAGTTCTTC
CASRPTGHPREQFF
>TRBJ2-5|-|many|TRBV3-1
TGTGCCAGCAGCCAAGTTCAGGGCAGGGGATCGGAGACCCAGTACTTC
CASSQVQGRGSETQYF
>TRBJ2-2|-|-|TRBV4-3
TGCGCCAGCAGCCAAAGTAGCGGAAACACCGGGGAGCTGTTTTTT
CASSQSSGNTGELFF
>TRBJ2-1|TRBD2|-|TRBV30
TGTGCCTGGTCTAGCGGGAGGACCCAACCCTCCTACAATGAGCAGTTCTTC
CAWSSGRTQPSYNEQFF
>TRBJ2-1|-|many|TRBV5-1
TGCGCCAGCAGCCCAAAACAGGGTTCCGATGAGCAGTTCTTC
CASSPKQGSDEQFF
>TRBJ2-2|-|-|TRBV5-1
TGCGCCAGCAGCTTCGGACCGATTACCGGGGAGCTGTTTTTT
CASSFGPITGELFF
>TRBJ2-1|-|-|TRBV20-1
TGCAGTGCTGACCAGGGAGGTCCCTACAATGAGCAGTTCTTC
CSADQGGPYNEQFF
>TRBJ2-5|TRBD2|few|TRBV10-3
TGTGCCATCAGTGCCGAACTAGCGGGAGTTGAGGAGACCCAGTACTTC
CAISAELAGVEETQYF
>TRBJ2-6|-|many|TRBV14
TGTGCCAGCAGCCAAGATCTTTCTTGGTCTGGGGCCAACGTCCTGACTTTC
CASSQDLSWSGANVLTF
>TRBJ2-7|-|many|TRBV7-3
TGTGCCAGCAGCTTAGAACGGGACGCGCAGTACTTC
CASSLERDAQYF
>TRBJ2-5|-|many|TRBV29-1
TGCAGCGTTGGAAGCTTCGAGACCCAGTACTTC
CSVGSFETQYF
>TRBJ2-4|-|-|TRBV24-1
TGTGCCACCAGTGATCGGGATGCCGGTCAGAACATTCAGTACTTC
CATSDRDAGQNIQYF
>TRBJ2-5|TRBD1|-|TRBV11-2
TGTGCCAGCAGCTTAGGAACGGGACAGACGAGACAAGAGACCCAGTACTTC
CASSLGTGQTRQETQYF
>TRBJ2-7|-|many|TRBV15
TGTGCCACCAGCAGAGGAAACAGGCCCCACGAGCAGTACTTC
CATSRGNRPHEQYF
>TRBJ2-1|TRBD1|many|TRBV10-3
TGTGCCATCAGCAGGGACAGGGGGAATGAGCAGTTCTTC
CAISRDRGNEQFF
>TRBJ2-3|-|many|TRBV7-2
TGTGCCAGCAGCTATCGGGGCGGCACAGATACGCAGTATTTT
CASSYRGGTDTQYF
>TRBJ1-5|-|few|TRBV29-1
TGCAGCGTTGCCCCAGGGGCGGGTCAGCCCCAGCATTTT
CSVAPGAGQPQHF
>TRBJ2-1|TRBD2|few|TRBV10-2
TGCGCCAGCAGGGGGGGGTTGGGCAATGAGCAGTTCTTC
CASRGGLGNEQFF
>TRBJ1-2|TRBD1|-|TRBV25-1
TGTGCCAGCAGCGACAGGGGGGCGAACTATGGCTACACCTTC
CASSDRGANYGYTF
>TRBJ2-2|TRBD1|many|TRBV12-3/TRBV12-4
TGTGCCAGCAGTTTACGGGACAGGGCGAACACCGGGGAGCTGTTTTTT
CASSLRDRANTGELFF
>TRBJ1-1|-|many|TRBV7-9
TGTGCCAGCAGCTTGTCGTCCGTCACTGAAGCTTTCTTT
CASSLSSVTEAFF
>TRBJ2-2|-|few|TRBV3-1
TGTGCCAGCAGCCATCGTACCGGGGAGCTGTTTTTT
CASSHRTGELFF
>TRBJ2-2|-|many|TRBV5-1
TGCGCCAGCAGTAAAGGAACAATCACCGGGGAGCTGTTTTTT
CASSKGTITGELFF
>TRBJ2-5|TRBD2|few|TRBV3-1
TGTGCCAGCAGCCAGGCTAGCGGCCTCCAAGAGACCCAGTACTTC
CASSQASGLQETQYF
>TRBJ2-2|-|many|TRBV6-1
TGTGCCAGCAGGGTGGGACATCCGGGAGAGCTGTTTTTT
CASRVGHPGELFF
>TRBJ2-3|-|many|TRBV10-3
TGTGCCATCAGGTACCAGGAGACAGATACGCAGTATTTT
CAIRYQETDTQYF
>TRBJ2-5|TRBD1|-|TRBV5-6
TGTGCCAGCAGCCCCGGGACAGGGGCGACGGAGACCCAGTACTTC
CASSPGTGATETQYF
>TRBJ2-5|-|few|TRBV10-3
TGTGCCATCAGTGAGTCGATGCATAAAGAGACCCAGTACTTC
CAISESMHKETQYF
>TRBJ2-3|TRBD2|few|TRBV7-9
TGTGCCAGCAGCCCCTCACTAGCGGGGCTAAGCACAGATACGCAGTATTTT
CASSPSLAGLSTDTQYF
>TRBJ1-4|-|few|TRBV30
TGTGCCTGGAGTGTGAAGGCCTCAGGGGAACTGTTTTTT
CAWSVKASGELFF